Listed below are T cell receptor beta chains from one sample, sequenced in a study of TIL therapy for anti-PD-1-resistant metastatic lung cancer. Some clones are missing from TCRdb's copy, which holds only in-frame ones; the method was immunoSEQ multiplex PCR. The table records some 46,000 clones, around 79% of them present only once. The sequencing used blood, collected at baseline. These receptors were collected from a man in his 70s with non-small cell lung cancer. CDR3s include the opening cysteine and the closing phenylalanine or tryptophan. Fields, in order: D gene, J gene, V gene, clone size, CDR3 protein, CDR3 DNA. D genes are given only for firm matches. The size field is filled for only some rows; it gives once, few, many or a size class.

d_gene: -
j_gene: TRBJ1-1
v_gene: TRBV28
abundance: -
CDR3aa: CASRGRMNTEAFF
CDR3nt: TGTGCCAGCAGGGGACGGATGAACACTGAAGCTTTCTTT

d_gene: -
j_gene: TRBJ2-7
v_gene: TRBV5-4
abundance: -
CDR3aa: CASTPAGQSSYEQYF
CDR3nt: TGTGCCAGCACCCCAGCAGGGCAGAGCTCCTACGAGCAGTACTTC

d_gene: -
j_gene: TRBJ2-7
v_gene: TRBV2
abundance: few
CDR3aa: CASSELERGEQYF
CDR3nt: TGTGCCAGCAGTGAACTAGAACGAGGCGAGCAGTACTTC

d_gene: TRBD1
j_gene: TRBJ1-5
v_gene: TRBV18
abundance: -
CDR3aa: CASSWDSQYSNQPQHF
CDR3nt: TGTGCCAGCTCGTGGGACAGCCAATATAGCAATCAGCCCCAGCATTTT

d_gene: TRBD1
j_gene: TRBJ1-5
v_gene: TRBV5-6
abundance: once
CDR3aa: CASSLQGPNQPQHF
CDR3nt: TGTGCCAGCAGCTTACAGGGGCCCAATCAGCCCCAGCATTTT

d_gene: TRBD2
j_gene: TRBJ2-1
v_gene: TRBV5-1
abundance: -
CDR3aa: CASSLEVGLAGNEQFF
CDR3nt: TGCGCCAGCAGCTTGGAGGTGGGGCTAGCGGGCAATGAGCAGTTCTTC

d_gene: -
j_gene: TRBJ1-5
v_gene: TRBV28
abundance: -
CDR3aa: CASLGGNSNQPQHF
CDR3nt: TGTGCCAGTTTGGGGGGCAATAGCAATCAGCCCCAGCATTTT

d_gene: TRBD2
j_gene: TRBJ2-5
v_gene: TRBV5-1
abundance: -
CDR3aa: CASSLVGTSGSGETQYF
CDR3nt: TGCGCCAGCAGCTTGGTGGGGACTAGCGGGAGTGGGGAGACCCAGTACTTC

d_gene: -
j_gene: TRBJ2-6
v_gene: TRBV28
abundance: once
CDR3aa: CASSVGPSSVLTF
CDR3nt: TGTGCCAGCAGTGTTGGACCTTCCAGCGTCCTGACTTTC

d_gene: -
j_gene: TRBJ1-4
v_gene: TRBV5-1
abundance: few
CDR3aa: CASSLDDDEKLFF
CDR3nt: TGCGCCAGCAGCTTGGACGACGATGAAAAACTGTTTTTT

d_gene: -
j_gene: TRBJ2-3
v_gene: TRBV10-3
abundance: once
CDR3aa: CAIKDLSSTDTQYF
CDR3nt: TGTGCCATCAAGGACTTGTCAAGCACAGATACGCAGTATTTT

d_gene: TRBD1
j_gene: TRBJ1-6
v_gene: TRBV6-5
abundance: once
CDR3aa: CASINTGTGGSPLHF
CDR3nt: TGTGCCAGCATTAACACCGGGACAGGGGGTTCACCCCTCCACTTT

d_gene: TRBD2
j_gene: TRBJ2-5
v_gene: TRBV7-8
abundance: -
CDR3aa: CASSPGGFLSGTSQETQYF
CDR3nt: TGTGCCAGCAGCCCCGGTGGATTTTTAAGCGGGACCTCCCAAGAGACCCAGTACTTC

d_gene: -
j_gene: TRBJ2-7
v_gene: TRBV5-1
abundance: -
CDR3aa: CASSDAYEQYF
CDR3nt: TGCGCCAGCAGCGACGCCTACGAGCAGTACTTC

d_gene: -
j_gene: TRBJ2-7
v_gene: TRBV29-1
abundance: -
CDR3aa: CSVEVGPRDYEQYF
CDR3nt: TGCAGCGTTGAAGTAGGCCCCCGGGACTACGAGCAGTACTTC

d_gene: -
j_gene: TRBJ2-5
v_gene: TRBV18
abundance: -
CDR3aa: CASSPRELQETQYF
CDR3nt: TGTGCCAGCTCACCCCGAGAACTCCAAGAGACCCAGTACTTC

d_gene: -
j_gene: TRBJ1-1
v_gene: TRBV7-6
abundance: once
CDR3aa: CASSLNFLNTEAFF
CDR3nt: TGTGCCAGCAGCTTAAATTTCCTGAACACTGAAGCTTTCTTT

d_gene: -
j_gene: TRBJ2-7
v_gene: TRBV19
abundance: -
CDR3aa: CASGQSSYEQYF
CDR3nt: TGTGCCAGTGGGCAGAGCTCCTACGAGCAGTACTTC

d_gene: TRBD2
j_gene: TRBJ2-7
v_gene: TRBV27
abundance: -
CDR3aa: CASTGRTSGNREQYF
CDR3nt: TGTGCCAGCACCGGGAGGACTAGCGGTAATCGCGAGCAGTACTTC

d_gene: TRBD2
j_gene: TRBJ2-7
v_gene: TRBV2
abundance: few
CDR3aa: CASSLTLAGGRGQYF
CDR3nt: TGTGCCAGCAGTCTGACGCTAGCGGGAGGGAGGGGGCAGTACTTC

d_gene: -
j_gene: TRBJ2-1
v_gene: TRBV5-4
abundance: -
CDR3aa: CASSLSSNEQFF
CDR3nt: TGTGCCAGCAGCCTATCCAGCAATGAGCAGTTCTTC

d_gene: -
j_gene: TRBJ2-4
v_gene: TRBV11-2
abundance: -
CDR3aa: CASSLGAALAKNIQYF
CDR3nt: TGTGCCAGCAGCTTAGGGGCGGCACTAGCCAAAAACATTCAGTACTTC

d_gene: TRBD1
j_gene: TRBJ1-6
v_gene: TRBV4-3
abundance: -
CDR3aa: CASSARQGDNSPLHF
CDR3nt: TGCGCCAGCAGCGCGCGACAGGGGGACAACTCACCCCTCCACTTT

d_gene: -
j_gene: TRBJ2-5
v_gene: TRBV13
abundance: -
CDR3aa: CASSLRQQPANRETQYF
CDR3nt: TGTGCCAGCAGCTTACGACAGCAACCTGCTAACCGAGAGACCCAGTACTTC

d_gene: TRBD1
j_gene: TRBJ1-3
v_gene: TRBV7-8
abundance: -
CDR3aa: CASSLAGTGIGNTIYF
CDR3nt: TGTGCCAGCAGCTTAGCCGGGACAGGGATTGGAAACACCATATATTTT

d_gene: -
j_gene: TRBJ1-6
v_gene: TRBV27
abundance: -
CDR3aa: CASSSRPGSDSPLHF
CDR3nt: TGTGCCAGCAGTTCCCGTCCCGGGAGCGATTCACCCCTCCACTTT

d_gene: TRBD2
j_gene: TRBJ2-3
v_gene: TRBV5-1
abundance: -
CDR3aa: CASSFTGTSGTDTQYF
CDR3nt: TGCGCCAGCAGCTTTACCGGGACTAGCGGCACAGATACGCAGTATTTT

d_gene: TRBD1
j_gene: TRBJ2-6
v_gene: TRBV5-1
abundance: once
CDR3aa: CASSLDRGSFSGANVLTF
CDR3nt: TGCGCCAGCAGCTTAGACAGGGGAAGTTTCTCTGGGGCCAACGTCCTGACTTTC

d_gene: -
j_gene: TRBJ2-6
v_gene: TRBV27
abundance: -
CDR3aa: CASSLSTGRVSGANVLTF
CDR3nt: TGTGCCAGCAGTTTATCAACAGGGCGCGTTTCTGGGGCCAACGTCCTGACTTTC

d_gene: -
j_gene: TRBJ1-2
v_gene: TRBV28
abundance: -
CDR3aa: CASSLTRAVINYGYTF
CDR3nt: TGTGCCAGCAGTTTAACCCGGGCAGTGATTAACTATGGCTACACCTTC

d_gene: -
j_gene: TRBJ1-1
v_gene: TRBV5-4
abundance: -
CDR3aa: CASSLKTANTEAFF
CDR3nt: TGTGCCAGCAGCTTGAAAACAGCGAACACTGAAGCTTTCTTT

d_gene: -
j_gene: TRBJ2-7
v_gene: TRBV10-1
abundance: -
CDR3aa: CASSESTRNEQYF
CDR3nt: TGCGCCAGCAGTGAGTCTACTAGAAACGAGCAGTACTTC

d_gene: -
j_gene: TRBJ1-1
v_gene: TRBV27
abundance: -
CDR3aa: CASSFWGNTEAFF
CDR3nt: TGTGCCAGCAGTTTTTGGGGGAACACTGAAGCTTTCTTT

d_gene: -
j_gene: TRBJ1-5
v_gene: TRBV5-1
abundance: few
CDR3aa: CASSLDGGPQPQHF
CDR3nt: TGCGCCAGCAGCTTGGACGGGGGGCCTCAGCCCCAGCATTTT

d_gene: TRBD2
j_gene: TRBJ2-1
v_gene: TRBV5-1
abundance: -
CDR3aa: CASSLMTETVAGGLYEQFF
CDR3nt: TGCGCCAGCAGCTTGATGACAGAGACAGTAGCGGGAGGACTATATGAGCAGTTCTTC

d_gene: -
j_gene: TRBJ2-5
v_gene: TRBV7-9
abundance: -
CDR3aa: CASSLAADWETQYF
CDR3nt: TGTGCCAGCAGCTTAGCGGCGGATTGGGAGACCCAGTACTTC

d_gene: -
j_gene: TRBJ1-1
v_gene: TRBV7-9
abundance: many
CDR3aa: CASSFEGVGTEAFF
CDR3nt: TGTGCCAGCAGCTTTGAGGGGGTCGGGACTGAAGCTTTCTTT

d_gene: TRBD2
j_gene: TRBJ2-1
v_gene: TRBV29-1
abundance: -
CDR3aa: CSVGPKTSGSEQFF
CDR3nt: TGCAGCGTTGGACCCAAGACTAGCGGGAGTGAGCAGTTCTTC

d_gene: TRBD2
j_gene: TRBJ2-7
v_gene: TRBV7-8
abundance: -
CDR3aa: CASSLTFSGSSRYEQYF
CDR3nt: TGTGCCAGCAGCTTAACCTTTAGCGGGAGTTCTCGCTACGAGCAGTACTTC

d_gene: -
j_gene: TRBJ1-4
v_gene: TRBV28
abundance: -
CDR3aa: CASFNEKLFF
CDR3nt: TGTGCGAGCTTTAATGAAAAACTGTTTTTT

d_gene: -
j_gene: TRBJ2-7
v_gene: TRBV19
abundance: -
CDR3aa: CASSMGYSYEQYF
CDR3nt: TGTGCCAGTAGTATGGGCTACTCCTACGAGCAGTACTTC